The 2 T cell receptor beta chains below all came from one sample that was sequenced in a study of cytomegalovirus exposure and HLA in healthy donors. In the PCR, 60 Vbeta and 13 Jbeta primers were used. The protocol was immunoSEQ multiplex PCR, while the TCRdb copy is restricted to in-frame clones and leaves out a portion. The table has 150,000 to 180,000 clones, approximately 80% seen once. The sequenced sample was PBMCs. These receptors all come from a woman in her thirties or forties in good health and CMV-seropositive.

In DNA form, the CDR3 reads TGTGCCAGCAGCCTCCTTGGGGGGAATCAGCCCCAGCATTTT. It codes for CASSLLGGNQPQHF. The rearrangement links TRBV4-2 to TRBJ1-5; TRBD1 might be the D (5 bases). This CDR3 is 14 amino acids long. V was trimmed by 4 bases and J by 4 bases, leaving 11 bases between them. Germline V CDR1 and CDR2: LGHNA, YNFKEQ.

V is TRBV6-6 and J is TRBJ1-4; possible D gene TRBD1, 5 bases. CDR1 and CDR2 from the germline V gene are MNHNY and SVGAGI (reference sequence). CDR3 length: 16 residues. Trimming shortened V by 2 bases and J by 6 bases, and 16 bases separated the two germline ends. The CDR3 protein is CASSYATVGPYEKLFF. DNA for the CDR3: TGTGCCAGCAGTTACGCCACAGTGGGGCCCTATGAAAAACTGTTTTTT.